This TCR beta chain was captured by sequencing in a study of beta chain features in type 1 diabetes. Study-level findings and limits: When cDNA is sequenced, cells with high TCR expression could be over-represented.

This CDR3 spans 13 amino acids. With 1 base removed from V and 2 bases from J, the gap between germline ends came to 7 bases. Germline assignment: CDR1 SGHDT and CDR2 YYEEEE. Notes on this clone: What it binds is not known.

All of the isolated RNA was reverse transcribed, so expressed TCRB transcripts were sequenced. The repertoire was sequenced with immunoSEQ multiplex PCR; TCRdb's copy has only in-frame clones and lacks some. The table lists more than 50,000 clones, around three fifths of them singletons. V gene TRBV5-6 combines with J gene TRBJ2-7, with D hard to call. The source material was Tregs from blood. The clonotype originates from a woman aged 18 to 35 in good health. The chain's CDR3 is CASSLTSAYEQYF. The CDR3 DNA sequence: TGTGCCAGCAGCTTGACCAGCGCCTACGAGCAGTACTTC.